Below, 13 T cell receptor beta chains from the same sample are listed, as sequenced in a study of T cell repertoires in cytomegalovirus infection. TCRdb called the reads again in MiXCR, with one record for every CDR3 protein. The table has about 230,000 distinct CDR3 sequences, 22% seen once. Sequencing was carried out using CD8+ T cells from PBMCs. Every receptor here comes from a human donor in good health (CMV status not recorded). Some clones in this sample may be carry-over from other donors' samples.

The chain combines TRBV5-4 with TRBJ2-5; possible D gene TRBD2, 5 bases. Trimming left V 6 bases short and J 2 bases short, with 14 bases between. Germline CDR1 and CDR2: SGHNT and YYREEE (reference sequence). The CDR3 extends over 14 amino acids. CDR3 in amino acids: CASTPYRGQETQYF. CDR3 in DNA: TGTGCCAGCACCCCTTACCGGGGACAAGAGACCCAGTACTTC.

CDR3 DNA sequence: TGTGCCAGCAGTTACTCTGGAGGAAACAATGAGCAGTTCTTC. Translated, it gives CASSYSGGNNEQFF. This chain connects TRBV6-5 to TRBJ2-1; TRBD2 is a possible D gene (5 bases). Germline V gene data show CDR1 as MNHEY and CDR2 as SVGAGI. V gave up 0 bases and J gave up 5 bases, with 8 bases separating them. CDR3 size: 14 residues.

V usage is TRBV20-1 and J usage is TRBJ1-1; D is perhaps TRBD1 (5 bases). This CDR3 has 13 amino acids. The germline CDR1 and CDR2 sequences are DFQATT and SNEGSKA (reference sequence). Trimming pared 3 bases from V and 3 bases from J, leaving 11 bases between. In nucleotides, the CDR3 is TGCAGTGCTAGGGGGACCGACTACACTGAAGCTTTCTTT. It encodes CSARGTDYTEAFF.

There are a few counts of this clonotype. This sequence joins TRBV7-9 and TRBJ1-3; D not resolved. Looked up from germline, CDR1 is SEHNR and CDR2 is FQNEAQ (reference sequence). V lost 5 bases to trimming and J lost 0 bases, with 11 bases between them. CDR3 length equals 15 residues. The DNA of the CDR3 is TGTGCCAGCAGCCTCGACTGGAGCTCTGGAAACACCATATATTTT. This codes for CASSLDWSSGNTIYF. The whole variable domain, remainder taken from reference TRBV7-9 and TRBJ1-3, is DTGVSQNPRHKITKRGQNVTFRCDPISEHNRLYWYRQTLGQGPEFLTYFQNEAQLEKSRLLSDRFSAERPKGSFSTLEIQRTEQGDSAMYLCASSLDWSSGNTIYFGEGSWLTVV.

The chain recombines TRBV15 with TRBJ2-3; the D gene is possibly TRBD1 (6 bases). Trimming left V 7 bases short and J 1 base short, with 12 bases between. Germline V gives CDR1 LNHNV, CDR2 YYDKDF (reference sequence). The CDR3 length is 14 residues. This CDR3 reads CATIRGRGTDTQYF. The CDR3 bases are TGTGCCACCATCAGGGGCCGCGGCACAGATACGCAGTATTTT.

The rearrangement links TRBV20-1 to TRBJ1-5; D is uncertain. Looked up from germline, CDR1 is DFQATT and CDR2 is SNEGSKA (reference sequence). V was shortened by 1 base and J by 4 bases, with 11 bases between the two germline ends. The CDR3 length is 14 residues. The CDR3 spells CSARGRGRNQPQHF. CDR3 DNA sequence: TGCAGTGCTAGAGGCCGGGGTCGTAATCAGCCCCAGCATTTT.

The chain uses TRBV29-1 and TRBJ2-6, with TRBD1 identical over 7 bases. The CDR3 is made up of 15 amino acids. V trimming: 4 bases; J trimming: 1 base; junction bases outside the gene matches: 4. Germline CDR1 and CDR2: SQVTM and ANQGSEA. The CDR3 protein is CSVGDRVSGANVLTF. In DNA form, the CDR3 reads TGCAGCGTTGGAGACAGGGTATCTGGGGCCAACGTCCTGACTTTC.

This clonotype was detected only once. This chain uses TRBV14 with TRBJ1-4; D perhaps matches TRBD1 (5 bases). Germline lookup yields CDR1 SGHDN and CDR2 FVKESK. Trimming took 0 bases from V and 5 from J, leaving 10 bases between them. The CDR3 contains 15 residues. The CDR3 reads CASSQEWGLNEKLFF. The DNA for the CDR3 is TGTGCCAGCAGCCAAGAATGGGGGTTGAATGAAAAACTGTTTTTT. Full variable domain (missing parts from reference TRBV14 and TRBJ1-4): EAGVTQFPSHSVIEKGQTVTLRCDPISGHDNLYWYRRVMGKEIKFLLHFVKESKQDESGMPNNRFLAERTGGTYSTLKVQPAELEDSGVYFCASSQEWGLNEKLFFGSGTQLSVL.

CDR3 sequence (DNA): TGCAGTGCTGGGCACAGGTTAATCTACGAGCAGTACTTC. Translated, it gives CSAGHRLIYEQYF. V is TRBV20-1 and J is TRBJ2-7, with D tentatively TRBD1 (5 bases). In germline, CDR1 is DFQATT, CDR2 SNEGSKA (reference sequence). The CDR3 runs to 13 residues. V was cut by 5 bases and J by 3 bases, with 14 bases left in between.

Concerning this clonotype: This could be a read error, since a much larger clone is one nucleotide away. The CDR3 sequence is CASSYRAGAIVTQYF. The CDR3 nucleotides are TGTGCCAGCAGTTACCGCGCAGGGGCGATAGTTACGCAGTATTTT. The chain recombines TRBV6-2 or TRBV6-3 with TRBJ2-3, with D possibly matching TRBD1 (6 bases). V was clipped by 2 bases and J by 8 bases, with 17 bases between them. This CDR3 comprises 15 residues. Germline CDR1 MNHEY, CDR2 SVGEGT.

The sample holds a few counts of this clonotype. The chain uses TRBV6-6 and TRBJ2-7, with D tentatively TRBD1 or TRBD2 (5 bases each). Germline V gene lookup returns CDR1 MNHNY and CDR2 SVGAGI (reference sequence). V was pared by 4 bases and J by 3 bases, with 16 bases between. The CDR3 sequence is 15 residues long. The CDR3: CASSSLRDGSYEQYF. The CDR3 bases are TGTGCCAGCAGTTCCCTAAGGGACGGAAGCTACGAGCAGTACTTC.

The chain links TRBV7-6 to TRBJ2-1, with unresolved D. This CDR3 contains 14 residues. Between the trimmed V and J ends, which lost 1 base and 8 bases, there was a span of 12 bases. From germline, CDR1 is SGHVS and CDR2 FNYEAQ. CDR3 bases: TGTGCCAGCAGCTTAGACCCCGGAGCCCATGAGCAGTTCTTC. It translates to CASSLDPGAHEQFF. Full variable domain (outside the CDR3, taken from reference TRBV7-6 and TRBJ2-1): GAGVSQSPRYKVTKRGQDVALRCDPISGHVSLYWYRQALGQGPEFLTYFNYEAQQDKSGLPNDRFSAERPEGSISTLTIQRTEQRDSAMYRCASSLDPGAHEQFFGPGTRLTVL.

This clonotype was observed a handful of times. The genes are TRBV2 and TRBJ2-7, with D hard to call. CDR3 length: 13 residues. Trimming removed 6 bases at V and 2 bases at J, with 11 bases between. Germline CDR1 reads SNHLY; CDR2 reads FYNNEI. This CDR3 is CASRTLLTYEQYF. CDR3 coding DNA: TGTGCCAGCAGGACGCTCCTGACCTACGAGCAGTACTTC.